The 27 T cell receptor beta chains given below trace back to one sample, sequenced in a study of CD8+CD57+ T cells in acquired aplastic anemia. For CDR3 and TCR beta VDJ profiling, genomic DNA was the template used. MiXCR, applied by TCRdb to the reads, yields one record per CDR3 protein. This repertoire shows roughly 190,000 distinct CDR3 sequences, less than 65% found once; its top ten account for 16%. The sample taken for sequencing was sorted CD4+, CD8+, or CD8+CD57+ T cells (not recorded which) from PBMCs. The receptors stem from a human donor in good health, serving as a control.

This clonotype was seen repeatedly, ten times or more. This sequence joins TRBV19 and TRBJ2-2, with a possible D match to TRBD1 (6 bases). The germline V gene has CDR1 LNHDA and CDR2 SQIVND (reference sequence). Trimming shortened V by 3 bases and J by 5 bases, and 16 bases separated the two germline ends. The CDR3 contains 16 residues. This CDR3 reads CASSILQGLGTGELFF. The CDR3 DNA reads as TGTGCCAGTAGTATCCTGCAGGGGCTTGGAACCGGGGAGCTGTTTTTT.

The CDR3 protein is CSVTGTGQEELFF. In DNA, the CDR3 is TGCAGCGTAACCGGGACAGGGCAAGAAGAGCTGTTTTTT. The chain recombines TRBV29-1 with TRBJ1-4, with TRBD1 matching over 9 bases. Germline V gives CDR1 SQVTM, CDR2 ANQGSEA. The CDR3 totals 13 residues. The junction had 13 bases not matched to a gene; V was cut back by 6 bases and J by 14 bases.

The rearrangement links TRBV7-2 to TRBJ1-6; 7 positions agree with TRBD1. The germline CDR1 and CDR2 sequences are SGHTA and FQGNSA. The V segment lost 2 bases and the J segment 7 bases; nucleotides outside the gene matches: 8. The CDR3 has 16 amino acids. CDR3 DNA: TGTGCCAGCAGCTTAACAGGGGCACCGGTAAATTCACCCCTCCACTTT. Translating gives CASSLTGAPVNSPLHF.

Many counts were recorded for this clonotype. The chain recombines TRBV30 with TRBJ2-7; TRBD1 aligns across 9 bases. Trimming at V came to 5 bases and at J to 1 base, leaving 3 bases not matched to a gene. Germline assignment: CDR1 GTSNPN and CDR2 SVGIG (reference sequence). The CDR3 extends over 13 amino acids. CDR3 nucleotide sequence: TGTGCCTGGTTAGACAGGGGGTCCTACGAGCAGTACTTC. This translates into CAWLDRGSYEQYF.

This chain joins TRBV20-1 and TRBJ1-2; TRBD1 matches at 7 bases. CDR1 and CDR2 from the germline V gene are DFQATT and SNEGSKA (reference sequence). The CDR3 sequence is 14 residues long. Trimming at V came to 4 bases and at J to 2 bases, leaving 7 bases not matched to a gene. The CDR3 protein is CSANSQGPNYGYTF. The CDR3 nucleotides read TGCAGTGCTAACTCACAGGGGCCAAACTATGGCTACACCTTC.

V usage is TRBV5-1 and J usage is TRBJ1-1; 8 nucleotides match TRBD1. There are 12 residues in the CDR3. Per germline, CDR1 SGHRS and CDR2 YFSETQ. The V segment lost 0 bases and the J segment 9 bases; nucleotides outside the gene matches: 1. The CDR3 loop reads CASSLGTGKAFF. The CDR3 bases are TGCGCCAGCAGCTTGGGGACAGGGAAAGCTTTCTTT.

The chain combines TRBV5-1 with TRBJ2-5; maybe TRBD2 (6 bases). The V end lost 8 bases, the J end lost 5 bases, and 19 bases lay between the germline ends. Germline values: CDR1 SGHRS, CDR2 YFSETQ. The CDR3 has 14 amino acids. Here the CDR3 reads CARPGTQSSETQYF. CDR3 bases: TGCGCCAGACCGGGGACTCAGTCAAGCGAGACCCAGTACTTC.

This clonotype was picked up a small number of times. No conserved phenylalanine or tryptophan is present at the end of the CDR3, so a read error is the likely explanation. The rearrangement joins TRBV3-1 to TRBJ2-3; D perhaps matches TRBD2 (5 bases). The CDR3 contains 13 residues. With 1 base removed from V and 6 bases from J, the gap between germline ends came to 8 bases. Germline V CDR1 and CDR2: LGHDT, YNNKEL (reference sequence). CDR3 protein: CASSQVRGDTQYL. DNA of the CDR3: TGTGCCAGCAGCCAAGTCCGGGGTGATACGCAGTATCTT.

The chain links TRBV24-1 to TRBJ2-7; 9 positions agree with TRBD1. The CDR3 is made up of 17 amino acids. Germline CDR1 KGHDR, CDR2 SFDVKD. V was pared by 8 bases and J by 0 bases, with 13 bases of the junction left unmatched. Here the CDR3 reads CATKGTGTAQSSYEQYF. DNA of the CDR3: TGTGCCACCAAGGGGACAGGGACCGCGCAAAGCTCCTACGAGCAGTACTTC.

The chain uses TRBV15 and TRBJ2-1, with no clear D. The CDR3 sequence is 17 residues long. Germline V gene data show CDR1 as LNHNV and CDR2 as YYDKDF (reference sequence). V lost 10 bases, J lost 4 bases, and 26 bases lay in between. The CDR3 DNA reads as TGTGCCAGCAGTTATTCCTCATATTACGACTCTTACAATGAGCAGTTCTTC. As protein: CASSYSSYYDSYNEQFF.

In DNA, the CDR3 is TGTGCCAGCAAGGGTCCCAGGACAGGGACAGGGGCCAACGTCCTGACTTTC. Amino acid sequence: CASKGPRTGTGANVLTF. The chain is built from TRBV6-1 and TRBJ2-6; 8 nucleotides match TRBD1. V shed 7 bases, J shed 4 bases, and the junction held 12 bases outside the gene matches. There are 17 residues in the CDR3. Germline CDR1 reads MNHNS; CDR2 reads SASEGT.

This clonotype was seen at least ten times. The V gene is TRBV9, the J gene TRBJ2-5, with 8 bases aligning to TRBD2. Looked up from germline, CDR1 is SGDLS and CDR2 is YYNGEE. V lost 0 bases, J lost 2 bases, and 3 bases stayed unmatched. The CDR3 consists of 15 residues. The CDR3 coding sequence is TGTGCCAGCAGCGTAGCTCCGGGGGGGCAAGAGACCCAGTACTTC. It encodes CASSVAPGGQETQYF.

J is TRBJ2-2 and V is TRBV28, with 8 bases matching TRBD2. CDR3 length equals 16 residues. The germline V gene has CDR1 MDHEN and CDR2 SYDVKM. V lost 4 bases, J lost 1 base, and 5 bases stayed unmatched. The CDR3 protein is CASSSSGGLNTGELFF. Written as DNA, the CDR3 is TGTGCCAGCAGTTCCAGCGGGGGTCTGAACACCGGGGAGCTGTTTTTT.

This clonotype occurred many times. This sequence joins TRBV19 and TRBJ1-5; the D gene is possibly TRBD1 (5 bases). Germline V CDR1 and CDR2: LNHDA, SQIVND (reference sequence). V gave up 5 bases and J gave up 4 bases, with 12 bases separating them. CDR3 size: 14 residues. The CDR3 spells CASSSQAGNQPQHF. The DNA for the CDR3 is TGTGCCAGTAGTTCCCAGGCAGGGAATCAGCCCCAGCATTTT.

Details on this clonotype: It may be a read error: a sequence one base away is much more abundant. In this CDR3 the conserved last residue, phenylalanine or tryptophan, is missing, so a read error is likely. The V and J genes are TRBV6-2 or TRBV6-3 and TRBJ1-5; no firm D call. The V gene's germline CDR1 is MNHEY and CDR2 SVGEGT. The CDR3 extends over 14 amino acids. Trimming shortened V by 2 bases and J by 9 bases, and 14 bases separated the two germline ends. DNA for the CDR3: TGTGCCAGCAGTTACCCGGGAGATTCAGGGCCCCAGCATTTA. Protein sequence: CASSYPGDSGPQHL.

The chain employs TRBV7-9 and TRBJ1-2; 8 bases fit TRBD1. The CDR3 has 17 amino acids. Germline-derived CDR1 and CDR2 are SEHNR and FQNEAQ (reference sequence). V lost 1 base to trimming and J lost 1 base; unmatched junction nucleotides: 8. DNA for the CDR3: TGTGCCAGCAGCTTAGGAACAGGGGGGTTGGTTAACTATGGCTACACCTTC. It yields the protein CASSLGTGGLVNYGYTF.

This chain joins TRBV7-2 and TRBJ2-3; 10 nucleotides align to TRBD1. The germline V gene has CDR1 SGHTA and CDR2 FQGNSA. This CDR3 has 16 amino acids. Trimming at V came to 8 bases and at J to 0 bases, leaving 8 bases not matched to a gene. The DNA for the CDR3 is TGTGCCAGCTCGAACCCGGGACAGGGGAGCACAGATACGCAGTATTTT. Its translation is CASSNPGQGSTDTQYF.

The chain has TRBV4-2 and TRBJ1-2; 8 positions agree with TRBD1. The germline gives CDR1 LGHNA, CDR2 YNFKEQ. The CDR3 spans 14 residues. The V gene end was trimmed by 0 bases and the J gene end by 6 bases; junction bases not matched to a gene: 3. The CDR3 coding sequence is TGTGCCAGCAGCCAAGATGGACAGGGTGATGGCTACACCTTC. As protein: CASSQDGQGDGYTF.

Comments on this clonotype: A single base separates this from a much larger clone, so it may be a read error. The CDR3 sequence: CASSFTGSAERFF. The CDR3 nucleotides read TGTGCCAGCAGTTTTACAGGGAGCGCTGAGCGGTTCTTC. The rearrangement joins TRBV6-5 to TRBJ2-1; D possibly corresponds to TRBD1 (6 bases). The CDR3 is 13 amino acids. The germline V gene has CDR1 MNHEY and CDR2 SVGAGI.

The V and J genes are TRBV20-1 and TRBJ1-1; TRBD1 agrees at 8 bases. V dropped 6 bases and J dropped 7; count of bases not matched to a gene: 4. CDR3 length equals 11 residues. Germline CDR1 and CDR2: DFQATT and SNEGSKA (reference sequence). CDR3 sequence reads: CSARTGYEAFF. The CDR3 DNA reads as TGCAGTGCCAGGACAGGGTATGAAGCTTTCTTT.

V and J are TRBV9 and TRBJ2-5; tentatively, D is TRBD2 (7 bases). The CDR3 length is 16 residues. In germline, CDR1 is SGDLS, CDR2 YYNGEE. V was trimmed by 2 bases and J by 5 bases, leaving 19 bases between them. In DNA form, the CDR3 reads TGTGCCAGCAGCGTGGCTCCGGGGGGCCTAGCGGAGACCCAGTACTTC. Amino acid sequence: CASSVAPGGLAETQYF.

Only one count was recorded for this clonotype. The chain combines TRBV9 with TRBJ1-5, with D tentatively TRBD1 (6 bases). This CDR3 contains 16 residues. Germline CDR1 is SGDLS and CDR2 is YYNGEE. The V end was cut by 0 bases, the J end by 4 bases, with 14 bases between. The CDR3 region is CASSVGGRGGNQPQHF. The CDR3 region has the DNA TGTGCCAGCAGCGTAGGGGGAAGGGGGGGGAATCAGCCCCAGCATTTT.

This clonotype was detected only a few times. The J gene is TRBJ2-3, the V gene TRBV5-1, with 11 bases lining up with TRBD2. The junction had 16 bases not matched to a gene; V was cut back by 2 bases and J by 11 bases. Germline CDR1 and CDR2: SGHRS and YFSETQ. This CDR3 has 17 residues. This chain's CDR3 is CASSFVPLAGVYNEQYF. The CDR3 DNA reads as TGCGCCAGCAGCTTCGTTCCACTAGCGGGGGTGTACAATGAGCAGTATTTT.

In this sample, this clonotype turned up a few times. The chain recombines TRBV13 with TRBJ1-1; D gene uncertain. This CDR3 is 15 amino acids long. The germline V gene has CDR1 PRHDT and CDR2 FYEKMQ (reference sequence). V shed 4 bases and J shed 3 bases, with 15 bases lying between them. For the CDR3, the DNA is TGTGCCAGCAGCTCATCTCCGGGCATAGACACTGAAGCTTTCTTT. Protein product: CASSSSPGIDTEAFF.

On this clonotype: The germline gene is not matched at one end of the junction; a read error may be the cause. The DNA for the CDR3 is TGTGACTGGAGTTCAGACGTGTGCTCTTCCGATCTAAACGAGCAGTACTTC. As protein: CDWSSDVCSSDLNEQYF. The J gene is TRBJ2-7, the V gene TRBV30; no clear D. The CDR3 has 17 residues. Germline loops: CDR1 GTSNPN, CDR2 SVGIG (reference sequence).

The J gene is TRBJ2-3, the V gene TRBV29-1; 7 nucleotides line up with TRBD1. Germline V gives CDR1 SQVTM, CDR2 ANQGSEA. CDR3 length: 14 amino acids. With V trimmed by 3 bases and J by 1 base, 4 bases remained unmatched. The CDR3 DNA follows: TGCAGCGTTGATTTTGGACAGGGCACAGATACGCAGTATTTT. Protein product: CSVDFGQGTDTQYF.

The genes are TRBV5-1 and TRBJ2-1, with no clear D. This CDR3 is 16 amino acids long. Per germline, CDR1 SGHRS and CDR2 YFSETQ. V was shortened by 2 bases and J by 1 base, with 13 bases between the two germline ends. The CDR3 is CASSLVSGSSYNEQFF. CDR3 nucleotide sequence: TGCGCCAGCAGCTTAGTGTCTGGCAGTTCCTACAATGAGCAGTTCTTC.